This record looks at one TCR beta chain sequence and its context. CDR3 length: 17 residues. Losses at the gene ends were 1 base for V and 4 bases for J; bases not matched to a gene: 9. CDR1 is LGHNA, CDR2 YSLEER, per germline. Clones were sequenced by immunoSEQ multiplex PCR, and TCRdb holds only the in-frame ones, with some missing. Here the sample spans about 97,000 clones, 91% being singletons. The data were obtained in a study of T cell responses to AZD1222 COVID-19 vaccine. This clonotype originated in an adult in good health. Material: peripheral blood, obtained on day 0 of AZD1222 vaccination. The chain uses TRBV4-3 and TRBJ2-3; TRBD1 matches 9 bases. CDR3 amino acids: CASSQVRTGVLPDTQYF. CDR3 nucleotides: TGCGCCAGCAGCCAAGTCAGGACAGGGGTCTTACCAGATACGCAGTATTTT.